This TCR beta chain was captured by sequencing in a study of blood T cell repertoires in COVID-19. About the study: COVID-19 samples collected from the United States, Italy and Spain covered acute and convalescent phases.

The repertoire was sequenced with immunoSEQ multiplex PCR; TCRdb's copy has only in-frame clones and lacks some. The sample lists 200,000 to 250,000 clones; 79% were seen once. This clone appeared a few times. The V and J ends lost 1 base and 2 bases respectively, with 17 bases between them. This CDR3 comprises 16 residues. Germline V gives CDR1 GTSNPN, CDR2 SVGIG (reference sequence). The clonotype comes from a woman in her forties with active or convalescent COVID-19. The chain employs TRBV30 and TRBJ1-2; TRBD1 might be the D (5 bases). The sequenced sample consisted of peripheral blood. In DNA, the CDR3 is TGTGCCTGGAGTGCGGCCCGGGATCGGGGGAACTATGGCTACACCTTC. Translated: CAWSAARDRGNYGYTF. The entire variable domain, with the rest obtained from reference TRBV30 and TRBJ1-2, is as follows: SQTIHQWPATLVQPVGSPLSLECTVEGTSNPNLYWYRQAAGRGLQLLFYSVGIGQISSEVPQNLSASRPQDRQFILSSKKLLLSDSGFYLCAWSAARDRGNYGYTFGSGTRLTVV.